Presented here are 15 T cell receptor beta chains from one specimen sequenced in a study of T cell responses to AZD1222 COVID-19 vaccine. Measured with immunoSEQ multiplex PCR; TCRdb has only the in-frame clones, and not every one. Seen here are about 73,000 clones, roughly 90% observed once, and the top ten hold over 1.1%. Sequences were derived from peripheral blood, sampled 28 days after the second AZD1222 dose. The receptors shown here come from an adult who received the AZD1222 COVID-19 vaccine.

V is TRBV30 and J is TRBJ2-5, with D perhaps matching TRBD2 (6 bases). Germline V gives CDR1 GTSNPN, CDR2 SVGIG (reference sequence). The CDR3 is 13 residues long. V was cut by 5 bases and J by 0 bases, with 10 bases left in between. The CDR3 protein is CAWGRDYQETQYF. Written as DNA, the CDR3 is TGTGCCTGGGGTCGGGACTACCAAGAGACCCAGTACTTC.

In its sample, this clone was seen once. This chain uses TRBV5-1 with TRBJ1-5; 9 bases line up with TRBD1. This CDR3 spans 14 amino acids. V lost 4 bases, J lost 6 bases, and 5 bases stayed unmatched. Per germline, CDR1 SGHRS and CDR2 YFSETQ. The CDR3 reads CASSERQGVQPQHF. CDR3 bases: TGCGCCAGCAGCGAACGACAGGGGGTTCAGCCCCAGCATTTT.

The rearrangement links TRBV7-7 to TRBJ1-5; tentative D call: TRBD1 (5 bases). Deletions cut 5 bases from V and 2 bases from J, with 13 bases between. The CDR3 runs to 15 residues. Germline V gene sequence: CDR1 SSHAT, CDR2 FNYEAQ (reference sequence). This CDR3 reads CASSIQGEGNQPQHF. CDR3 in DNA: TGTGCCAGCAGCATCCAGGGTGAGGGCAATCAGCCCCAGCATTTT.

The CDR3 nucleotides read TGTGCCGGCTCGGAACCCTATAATTCACCCCTCCACTTT. This encodes CAGSEPYNSPLHF. The chain employs TRBV30 and TRBJ1-6; D call uncertain. The germline CDR1 and CDR2 sequences are GTSNPN and SVGIG (reference sequence). V was trimmed by 8 bases and J by 2 bases, leaving 10 bases between them. The length of the CDR3 is 13 residues.

The chain recombines TRBV7-8 with TRBJ2-7; 8 positions agree with TRBD1. CDR1 and CDR2 from the germline V gene are SGHVS and FQNEAQ. There are 20 residues in the CDR3. J gave up 0 bases and V 6 bases, and 22 bases lay outside the gene matches. CDR3: CASSHPLGTGSTKTSYEQYF. The CDR3 coding sequence is TGTGCCAGCAGTCACCCTCTCGGGACAGGCTCTACTAAAACCTCCTACGAGCAGTACTTC. Drawing the rest from reference TRBV7-8 and TRBJ2-7, the complete variable domain is GAGVSQSPRYKVAKRGQDVALRCDPISGHVSLFWYQQALGQGPEFLTYFQNEAQLDKSGLPSDRFFAERPEGSVSTLKIQRTQQEDSAVYLCASSHPLGTGSTKTSYEQYFGPGTRLTVT.

The chain has TRBV4-1 and TRBJ2-1; no firm D call. From germline, CDR1 is MGHRA and CDR2 YSYEKL. This CDR3 region has 17 residues. The V and J ends lost 1 base and 3 bases respectively, with 16 bases between them. The CDR3 DNA sequence: TGCGCCAGCAGCCAAGTCCTCGATTCACGATTCTACAATGAGCAGTTCTTC. Amino acid sequence: CASSQVLDSRFYNEQFF.

This chain connects TRBV11-3 to TRBJ2-1; D may be TRBD1 (7 bases). This CDR3 comprises 14 residues. Germline V CDR1 and CDR2: SGHNT, YENEEA. V was trimmed by 4 bases and J by 5 bases, leaving 12 bases between them. This chain's CDR3 is CASSSTRGDNEQFF. CDR3 nucleotide sequence: TGTGCCAGCAGCTCCACCAGGGGGGACAATGAGCAGTTCTTC.

The genes are TRBV6-5 and TRBJ1-4; the match to TRBD1 covers 7 bases. V was pared by 5 bases and J by 3 bases, with 6 bases of the junction left unmatched. Looked up from germline, CDR1 is MNHEY and CDR2 is SVGAGI. This CDR3 region has 15 residues. The DNA for the CDR3 is TGTGCCAGCAGTATCGACAGGGTAGCTAATGAAAAACTGTTTTTT. This translates into CASSIDRVANEKLFF.

The rearrangement links TRBV14 to TRBJ1-2; 7 nucleotides agree with TRBD1. Germline V gene sequence: CDR1 SGHDN, CDR2 FVKESK. V shed 0 bases, J shed 6 bases, and the junction held 10 bases outside the gene matches. The CDR3 is 16 amino acids. CDR3 residues: CASSQDRTGWVNGYTF. CDR3 in DNA: TGTGCCAGCAGCCAAGATCGGACAGGCTGGGTTAATGGCTACACCTTC.

J is TRBJ2-2 and V is TRBV5-1; 11 positions match TRBD1. The CDR3 runs to 15 residues. The V and J ends lost 4 bases and 5 bases, in that order; junction bases with no gene match: 4. CDR1 and CDR2 from the germline V gene are SGHRS and YFSETQ. The CDR3 region is CASSPGQGVTGELFF. As DNA, the CDR3 is TGCGCCAGCAGCCCGGGACAGGGGGTTACCGGGGAGCTGTTTTTT.

The chain combines TRBV6-6 with TRBJ1-2; weak D call: TRBD1 (5 bases). Trimming stripped 4 bases from V and 6 bases from J, with 12 bases between. The CDR3 has 13 residues. The V gene's germline CDR1 is MNHNY and CDR2 SVGAGI (reference sequence). The CDR3 DNA sequence: TGTGCCAGCAGTTTACACGGGACGAATGGCTACACCTTC. This gives the protein CASSLHGTNGYTF.

V gene TRBV5-6 combines with J gene TRBJ2-3; the match to TRBD2 covers 8 bases. The CDR3 covers 14 residues. V trimming: 2 bases; J trimming: 8 bases; junction bases outside the gene matches: 7. In germline, CDR1 is SGHDT, CDR2 YYEEEE. This chain's CDR3 is CASSLGTRGVTQYF. CDR3 nucleotides: TGTGCCAGCAGCTTAGGGACTAGGGGTGTTACGCAGTATTTT.

V usage is TRBV19 and J usage is TRBJ1-5; TRBD1 is a possible D gene (5 bases). Germline V gene data show CDR1 as LNHDA and CDR2 as SQIVND (reference sequence). Trimming took off 7 bases at V and 15 bases at J, with 19 bases between the two ends. The CDR3 contains 12 residues. In nucleotides, the CDR3 is TGTGCCAGTATGGAACCGGGGTCCCAGGGGCATTTT. Protein: CASMEPGSQGHF.

The chain links TRBV5-1 to TRBJ2-6; D is unresolved. The germline gives CDR1 SGHRS, CDR2 YFSETQ. The CDR3 sequence is 14 residues long. V lost 2 bases to trimming and J lost 0 bases, with 3 bases between them. This CDR3 is CASSLGSGANVLTF. CDR3 bases: TGCGCCAGCAGCTTAGGCTCTGGGGCCAACGTCCTGACTTTC.

This clone was seen a single time. The V call is TRBV7-2, the J call TRBJ2-7, with TRBD2 identical over 7 bases. The J segment lost 5 bases and the V segment lost 4 bases, leaving 14 bases of the junction unmatched. Germline CDR1 SGHTA, CDR2 FQGNSA. The CDR3 has 16 residues. CDR3 sequence reads: CASSSTRWGGRNEQYF. CDR3 DNA: TGTGCCAGCAGCTCTACCCGATGGGGGGGGAGGAACGAGCAGTACTTC.